This T cell receptor (beta chain) was profiled in a study of T-cell reconstitution after alpha-beta-depleted transplantation in children. Library preparation (for TCRbeta) was performed with unique molecular identifiers. TCRdb called the PCR reads again in MiXCR, with one record for every CDR3 protein. The repertoire includes hundreds of thousands of distinct CDR3 sequences, around 12% of them detected once, and around 3% sits in the top ten. There are 13 residues in the CDR3. V lost 4 bases to trimming and J lost 10 bases, with 17 bases between them. CDR1 SGHRS and CDR2 YFSETQ come from the germline V gene. This clonotype was observed at least ten times.

The origin of this receptor is a human donor who donated a stem cell graft to a child with acute lymphoblastic leukemia. The chain couples TRBV5-1 to TRBJ2-5; no firm D call. Material: PBMCs from the stem cell graft donor, obtained from the stem cell graft. CDR3 in DNA: TGCGCCAGCAGCCCCCTCGGTGAGGTGGTCCAGTACTTC. It codes for CASSPLGEVVQYF.